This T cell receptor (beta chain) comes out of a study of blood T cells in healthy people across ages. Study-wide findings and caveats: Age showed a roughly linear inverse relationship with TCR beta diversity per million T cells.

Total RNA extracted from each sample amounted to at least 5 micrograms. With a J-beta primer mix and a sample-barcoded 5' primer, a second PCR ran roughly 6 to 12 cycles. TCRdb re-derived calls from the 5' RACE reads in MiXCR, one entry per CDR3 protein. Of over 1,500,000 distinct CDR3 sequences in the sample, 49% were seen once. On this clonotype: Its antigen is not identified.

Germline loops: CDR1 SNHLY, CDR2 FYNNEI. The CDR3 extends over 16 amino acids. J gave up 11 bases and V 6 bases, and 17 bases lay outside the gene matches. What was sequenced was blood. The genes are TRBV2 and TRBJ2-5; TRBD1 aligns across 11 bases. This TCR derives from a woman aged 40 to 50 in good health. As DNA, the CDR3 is TGTGCCAGCAGGGCTACCCCGGGACAGGGGGACAATGAGCAGTACTTC. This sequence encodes CASRATPGQGDNEQYF.